Listed here is a single T cell receptor (beta chain). Its antigen remains unidentified. The CDR3 sequence is 14 residues long. Germline assignment: CDR1 SNHLY and CDR2 FYNNEI. V was clipped by 3 bases and J by 4 bases, with 10 bases between them. The data originate from a study of OX40 agonist ivuxolimab in advanced cancers. Overall study: Hepatocellular carcinoma, melanoma, renal cell or head and neck cancer was diagnosed in the dose-escalation patients. Three patients responded partially, comprising one with hepatocellular carcinoma and two with cutaneous melanoma. Findings of the study overall: Relatively little clonal expansion, among the lowest observed, appeared in partial responders at 0.1-3.0 mg/kg.

Sequencing was performed with immunoSEQ multiplex PCR; in TCRdb, only in-frame clones are kept and a portion is missing. The sample records about 95,000 clones, around 82% being singletons. This chain links TRBV2 with TRBJ2-1; possibly TRBD2 for D (5 bases). The sequencing used CD4+ or CD8+ T cells sorted from blood, collected in a trial of the OX40 agonist ivuxolimab. The TCR originated in an adult with an advanced solid tumor such as melanoma, head and neck, liver or kidney cancer. CDR3 residues: CASSDGLAYNEQFF. CDR3 bases: TGTGCCAGCAGTGACGGGCTAGCTTACAATGAGCAGTTCTTC.